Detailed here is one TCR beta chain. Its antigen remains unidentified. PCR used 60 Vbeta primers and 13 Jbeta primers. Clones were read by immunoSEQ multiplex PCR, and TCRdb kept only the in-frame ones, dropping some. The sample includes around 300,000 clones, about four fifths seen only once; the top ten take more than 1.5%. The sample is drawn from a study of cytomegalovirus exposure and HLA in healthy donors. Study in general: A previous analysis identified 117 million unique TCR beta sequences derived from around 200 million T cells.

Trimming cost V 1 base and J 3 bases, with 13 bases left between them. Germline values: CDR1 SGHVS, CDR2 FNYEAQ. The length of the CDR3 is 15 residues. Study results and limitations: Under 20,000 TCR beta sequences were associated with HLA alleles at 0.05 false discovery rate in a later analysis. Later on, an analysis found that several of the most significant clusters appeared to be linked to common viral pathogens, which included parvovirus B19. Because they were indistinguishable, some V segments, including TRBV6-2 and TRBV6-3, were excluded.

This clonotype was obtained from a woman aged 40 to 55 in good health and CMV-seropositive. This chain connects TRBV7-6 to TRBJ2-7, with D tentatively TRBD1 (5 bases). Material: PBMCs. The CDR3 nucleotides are TGTGCCAGCAGCTTAGGGGGCGGCTCTTACTACGAGCAGTACTTC. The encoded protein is CASSLGGGSYYEQYF.